The subject of this entry is one T cell receptor (beta chain). The target antigen is unknown. These data belong to a study of cytomegalovirus exposure and HLA in healthy donors. Germline CDR1 and CDR2: SNHLY and FYNNEI. The trim removed 8 bases at V and 5 bases at J, leaving 9 bases unmatched. The CDR3 runs to 14 residues. The PCR made use of 60 Vbeta and 13 Jbeta primers. TCRdb keeps only in-frame clones here, not all; method: immunoSEQ multiplex PCR. The table includes nearly 110,000 clones, around four fifths detected once. General study points: It emerged from a later analysis that several of the most significant clusters appeared to be linked to common viral pathogens.

This rearrangement joins TRBV2 to TRBJ2-5, with 9 nucleotides matching TRBD1. The clonotype was recovered from a man aged 25-40 years in good health and CMV-seronegative. The sequenced material came from PBMCs. The DNA for the CDR3 is TGTGCCAGCGGTCGAACAGGGGGCGGGGAGACCCAGTACTTC. Residues: CASGRTGGGETQYF. The entire variable domain, with the rest obtained from reference TRBV2 and TRBJ2-5, is as follows: EPEVTQTPSHQVTQMGQEVILRCVPISNHLYFYWYRQILGQKVEFLVSFYNNEISEKSEIFDDQFSVERPDGSNFTLKIRSTKLEDSAMYFCASGRTGGGETQYFGPGTRLLVL.